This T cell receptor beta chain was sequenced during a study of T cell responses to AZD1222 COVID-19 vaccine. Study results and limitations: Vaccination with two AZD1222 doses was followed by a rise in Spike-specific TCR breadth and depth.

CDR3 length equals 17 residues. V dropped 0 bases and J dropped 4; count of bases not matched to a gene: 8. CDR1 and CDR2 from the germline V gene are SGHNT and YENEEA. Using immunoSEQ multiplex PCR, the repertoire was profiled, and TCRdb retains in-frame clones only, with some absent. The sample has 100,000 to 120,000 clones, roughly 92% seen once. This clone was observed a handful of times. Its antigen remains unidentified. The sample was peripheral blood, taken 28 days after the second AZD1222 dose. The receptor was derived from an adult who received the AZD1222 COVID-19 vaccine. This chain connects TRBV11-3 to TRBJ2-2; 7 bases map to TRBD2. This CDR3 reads CASSLDHGSGPTGELFF. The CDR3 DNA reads TGTGCCAGCAGCTTAGATCACGGTAGCGGGCCCACCGGGGAGCTGTTTTTT.